These 17 T cell receptor beta chains originate from one sample sequenced in a study of T cell repertoires in cytomegalovirus infection. One entry per CDR3 protein results from TCRdb running MiXCR on the reads. The sample includes about 770,000 distinct CDR3 sequences, 25% to 35% of them seen just once. For these receptors, no antigen is known. Sequences were derived from cultured CD8+ T cells from PBMCs, sampled from culture after CMV antigen stimulation. The receptor source for this set is a human donor in good health (CMV status not recorded). Some clones in this sample may be carry-over from other donors' samples.

This clonotype was picked up many times. The rearrangement links TRBV7-2 to TRBJ1-5; no clear D gene. The CDR3 has 17 amino acids. V lost 5 bases and J lost 5, with 22 bases in between. Germline V gene sequence: CDR1 SGHTA, CDR2 FQGNSA. CDR3 nucleotides: TGTGCCAGCAGCCACGGGCGTGGACTTGCCTTTGATCAGCCCCAGCATTTT. Translation gives CASSHGRGLAFDQPQHF. Using reference TRBV7-2 and TRBJ1-5 for the parts outside the CDR3, the full variable domain is GAGVSQSPSNKVTEKGKDVELRCDPISGHTALYWYRQSLGQGLEFLIYFQGNSAPDKSGLPSDRFSAERTGGSVSTLTIQRTQQEDSAVYLCASSHGRGLAFDQPQHFGDGTRLSIL.

This clonotype has more than one count but fewer than ten. This may be a read error: a much more frequent sequence differs by one nucleotide. The chain joins TRBV6-5 to TRBJ2-2; D unresolved. This CDR3 is 12 amino acids long. Germline V lookup: CDR1 MNHEY, CDR2 SVGAGI. Trimming cost V 2 bases and J 6 bases, with 4 bases left between them. CDR3 protein: CASSYVAGELFF. The CDR3, as DNA: TGTGCCAGCAGTTACGTGGCCGGGGAGCTGTTTTTT.

This clonotype was seen repeatedly, ten times or more. This sequence joins TRBV7-6 and TRBJ2-7, with 8 positions matching TRBD2. Germline loops: CDR1 SGHVS, CDR2 FNYEAQ. V was clipped by 5 bases and J by 3 bases; unmatched bases: 12. The CDR3 length is 16 residues. CDR3 residues: CASSDLPKRGYYEQYF. DNA of the CDR3: TGTGCCAGCAGCGACCTCCCCAAGCGGGGGTACTACGAGCAGTACTTC.

This chain joins TRBV5-1 and TRBJ1-6; 8 nucleotides align to TRBD1. The CDR3 loop spans 15 amino acids. V lost 2 bases to trimming and J lost 8 bases; unmatched junction nucleotides: 6. Germline-derived CDR1 and CDR2 are SGHRS and YFSETQ. The CDR3 nucleotides read TGCGCCAGCAGCTTATATGCGACAGGGGATTCACCCCTCCACTTT. Its protein product is CASSLYATGDSPLHF.

In its sample, this clonotype was seen many times. V usage is TRBV7-9 and J usage is TRBJ1-4; 7 bases line up with TRBD1. The CDR3 runs 15 residues. The germline V gene has CDR1 SEHNR and CDR2 FQNEAQ (reference sequence). After removal of 8 bases from V and 4 bases from J, the junction contained 10 bases not matched to a gene. CDR3 amino acids: CASVRQGLLNEKLFF. In DNA, the CDR3 is TGTGCCAGCGTCAGACAGGGACTTCTTAATGAAAAACTGTTTTTT. Drawing the rest from reference TRBV7-9 and TRBJ1-4, the complete variable domain is DTGVSQNPRHKITKRGQNVTFRCDPISEHNRLYWYRQTLGQGPEFLTYFQNEAQLEKSRLLSDRFSAERPKGSFSTLEIQRTEQGDSAMYLCASVRQGLLNEKLFFGSGTQLSVL.

The chain is built from TRBV20-1 and TRBJ2-1; perhaps TRBD2 as D (6 bases). CDR3 length: 13 residues. Deletions cut 0 bases from V and 10 bases from J, with 13 bases between. The germline CDR1 and CDR2 sequences are DFQATT and SNEGSKA (reference sequence). In DNA, the CDR3 is TGCAGTGCTAGAGATTCTGGGGAGGAGGAGCAGTTCTTC. Translating gives CSARDSGEEEQFF.

The genes are TRBV6-6 and TRBJ2-1, with a possible D match to TRBD2 (7 bases). Trimming shortened V by 7 bases and J by 0 bases, and 22 bases separated the two germline ends. Germline lookup yields CDR1 MNHNY and CDR2 SVGAGI (reference sequence). The CDR3 sequence is 18 residues long. This CDR3 is CASTLAAGAPSSYNEQFF. CDR3 in DNA: TGTGCCAGCACCCTCGCTGCGGGGGCCCCGAGCTCCTACAATGAGCAGTTCTTC.

In its sample, this clonotype was seen a few times. The rearrangement joins TRBV6-2 or TRBV6-3 to TRBJ2-2; tentative D call: TRBD1 (6 bases). The CDR3 runs to 15 residues. Germline V gene lookup returns CDR1 MNHEY and CDR2 SVGEGT. Trimming removed 1 base from V and 1 base from J, with 7 bases in between. The chain's CDR3 is CASSYWTVNTGELFF. The CDR3 DNA reads TGTGCCAGCAGTTACTGGACAGTGAACACCGGGGAGCTGTTTTTT.

This clonotype was detected a few times. This chain connects TRBV7-6 to TRBJ2-7; D is ambiguous. V lost 7 bases and J lost 6, with 16 bases in between. CDR1 and CDR2 (germline): SGHVS, FNYEAQ. The CDR3 contains 13 residues. CDR3 coding DNA: TGTGCCAGCACCTCGTCCGCTGGGTTCGAGCAGTACTTC. This translates into CASTSSAGFEQYF.

The sample holds a few counts of this clonotype. The chain joins TRBV20-1 to TRBJ2-7; perhaps TRBD1 as D (7 bases). Germline V gene lookup returns CDR1 DFQATT and CDR2 SNEGSKA (reference sequence). Between the trimmed V and J ends, which lost 0 bases and 5 bases, there was a span of 17 bases. The CDR3 loop spans 15 amino acids. CDR3 region: CSARDRRGQGDEQYF. The CDR3 DNA follows: TGCAGTGCTAGAGATCGGAGGGGGCAGGGGGACGAGCAGTACTTC.

V usage is TRBV2 and J usage is TRBJ1-1, with D unclear. The CDR3 has 11 residues. Germline assignment: CDR1 SNHLY and CDR2 FYNNEI. V was pared by 8 bases and J by 9 bases, with 13 bases between. The CDR3 DNA follows: TGTGCCAGCCCGGGGTCCGGGAAAGCTTTCTTT. This codes for CASPGSGKAFF.

This chain uses TRBV28 with TRBJ1-5; D gene uncertain. CDR3 length equals 13 residues. The germline V gene has CDR1 MDHEN and CDR2 SYDVKM. Trimming shortened V by 9 bases and J by 4 bases, and 13 bases separated the two germline ends. The CDR3 sequence is CASKRGSNQPQHF. Here the CDR3 DNA reads TGTGCCAGTAAAAGAGGGTCGAATCAGCCCCAGCATTTT.

This chain links TRBV7-4 with TRBJ2-6, with 8 bases identical to TRBD1. The CDR3 has 17 residues. Germline lookup yields CDR1 SGHVT and CDR2 SQSDAQ. J gave up 0 bases and V 5 bases, and 6 bases lay outside the gene matches. The CDR3 reads CASSQGQALSGANVLTF. CDR3 DNA sequence: TGTGCCAGCAGCCAGGGACAGGCCCTCTCTGGGGCCAACGTCCTGACTTTC. Full variable domain (outside the CDR3, taken from reference TRBV7-4 and TRBJ2-6): GAGVSQSPRYKVAKRGRDVALRCDSISGHVTLYWYRQTLGQGSEVLTYSQSDAQRDKSGRPSGRFSAERPERSVSTLKIQRTEQGDSAVYLCASSQGQALSGANVLTFGAGSRLTVL.

This clonotype was observed a handful of times. The chain links TRBV2 to TRBJ2-6; a weak D match, TRBD1 (5 bases). V was clipped by 9 bases and J by 4 bases, with 13 bases between them. Germline CDR1 and CDR2: SNHLY and FYNNEI. The CDR3 runs to 14 residues. For the CDR3, the DNA is TGTGCCAGTGACTTGGGGCCAGGGGCCAACGTCCTGACTTTC. It encodes CASDLGPGANVLTF.

The chain is built from TRBV19 and TRBJ1-6; 9 positions agree with TRBD1. V shed 5 bases, J shed 12 bases, and the junction held 17 bases outside the gene matches. Looked up from germline, CDR1 is LNHDA and CDR2 is SQIVND (reference sequence). The CDR3 has 17 residues. The CDR3: CASSLAGTGKGWEPLHF. The CDR3 nucleotides are TGTGCCAGTAGTCTCGCCGGGACAGGGAAGGGCTGGGAACCCCTCCACTTT.

This clonotype was seen more than once but under ten times. This chain connects TRBV12-3 or TRBV12-4 to TRBJ2-3; TRBD2 agrees at 11 bases. Trimming cost V 2 bases and J 6 bases; bases outside gene matches: 13. CDR3 size: 18 residues. CDR3 protein: CASSLFLAGGGPLDTQYF. The CDR3 region has the DNA TGTGCCAGCAGTTTATTCCTAGCGGGGGGCGGTCCCCTTGATACGCAGTATTTT.

This clonotype has ten or more counts. This chain connects TRBV7-2 to TRBJ2-3; no definite D call. The length of the CDR3 is 16 residues. The germline V gene encodes CDR1 SGHTA and CDR2 FQGNSA. The V end lost 5 bases, the J end lost 2 bases, and 17 bases lay between the germline ends. CDR3 in amino acids: CASSIGISGPTDTQYF. The DNA for the CDR3 is TGTGCCAGCAGCATTGGTATTTCCGGCCCCACAGATACGCAGTATTTT.